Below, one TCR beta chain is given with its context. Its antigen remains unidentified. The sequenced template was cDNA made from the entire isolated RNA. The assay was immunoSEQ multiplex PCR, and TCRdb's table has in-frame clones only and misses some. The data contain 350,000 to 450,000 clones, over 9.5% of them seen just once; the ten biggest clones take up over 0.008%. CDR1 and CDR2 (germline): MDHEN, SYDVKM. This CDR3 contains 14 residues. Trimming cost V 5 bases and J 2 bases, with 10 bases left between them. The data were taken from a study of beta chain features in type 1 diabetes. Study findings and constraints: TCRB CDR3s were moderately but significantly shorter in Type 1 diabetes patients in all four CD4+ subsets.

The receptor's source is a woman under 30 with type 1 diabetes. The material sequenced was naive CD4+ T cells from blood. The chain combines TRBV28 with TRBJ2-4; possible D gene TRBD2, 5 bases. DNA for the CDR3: TGTGCCAGCAGTGGCAGCGGAACCAAAAACATTCAGTACTTC. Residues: CASSGSGTKNIQYF.